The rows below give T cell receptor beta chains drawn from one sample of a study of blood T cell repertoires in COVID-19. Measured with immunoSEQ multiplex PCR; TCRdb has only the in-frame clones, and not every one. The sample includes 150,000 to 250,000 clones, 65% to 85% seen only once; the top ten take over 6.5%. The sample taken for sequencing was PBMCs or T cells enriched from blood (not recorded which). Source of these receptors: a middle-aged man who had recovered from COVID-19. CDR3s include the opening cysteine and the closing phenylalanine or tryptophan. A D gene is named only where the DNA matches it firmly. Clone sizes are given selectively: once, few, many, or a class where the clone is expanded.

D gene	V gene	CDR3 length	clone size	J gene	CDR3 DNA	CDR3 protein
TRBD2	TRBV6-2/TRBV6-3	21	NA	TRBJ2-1	TGTGCCAGCAGTTACTCGCCCGTTGGGACTAGCGGGGTAAGCTCCTACAATGAGCAGTTCTTC	CASSYSPVGTSGVSSYNEQFF
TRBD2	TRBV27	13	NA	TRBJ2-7	TGTGCCAGCAGGGCTAGCGGGGGGGGTGAGCAGTACTTC	CASRASGGGEQYF
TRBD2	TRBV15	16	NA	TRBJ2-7	TGTGCCACCAGCACCCAACTAGCGGGACTAAAAAACGAGCAGTACTTC	CATSTQLAGLKNEQYF
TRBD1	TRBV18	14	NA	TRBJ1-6	TGTGCCAGCTCACTTGTCGACAGGGACTCACCCCTCCACTTT	CASSLVDRDSPLHF
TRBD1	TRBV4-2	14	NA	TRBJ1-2	TGTGCCAGCAGCCAAACAGGGGCTAACTATGGCTACACCTTC	CASSQTGANYGYTF
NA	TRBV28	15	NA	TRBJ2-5	TGTGCCAGCAGTTTATGGTCTAGCGAGCAAGAGACCCAGTACTTC	CASSLWSSEQETQYF
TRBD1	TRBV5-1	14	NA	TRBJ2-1	TGCGCCAGCAGCTACCTTCCAGGGGGCAATGAGCAGTTCTTC	CASSYLPGGNEQFF
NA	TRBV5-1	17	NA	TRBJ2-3	TGCGCCAGCAGCTTGGCGGCAGGGTTAGGTAGCACAGATACGCAGTATTTT	CASSLAAGLGSTDTQYF
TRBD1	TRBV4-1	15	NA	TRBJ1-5	TGCGCCAGCAGCCAAACCAGACAGGGGAATCAGCCCCAGCATTTT	CASSQTRQGNQPQHF
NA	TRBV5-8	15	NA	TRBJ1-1	TGTGCCAGCAGCTCCGTTCGGACAGAAAACACTGAAGCTTTCTTT	CASSSVRTENTEAFF
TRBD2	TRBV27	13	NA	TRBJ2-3	TGTGCCAGTTCACTAGCGATCGGAGATACGCAGTATTTT	CASSLAIGDTQYF
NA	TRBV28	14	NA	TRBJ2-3	TGTGCCAGCAGTTTAAATCAGGGCACAGATACGCAGTATTTT	CASSLNQGTDTQYF
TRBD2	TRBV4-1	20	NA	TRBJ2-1	TGCGCCAGCAGCCAAGGTGCGGGACTAGGGCCCGAGAGCTCCTACAATGAGCAGTTCTTC	CASSQGAGLGPESSYNEQFF
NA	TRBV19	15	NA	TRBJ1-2	TGTGCCAGTAGAAGGTCTACGACAGGAAGGCATGGCTACACCTTC	CASRRSTTGRHGYTF
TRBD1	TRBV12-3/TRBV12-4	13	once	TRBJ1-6	TGTGCCAGCAGTTTCCAGGGGGGATCACCCCTCCACTTT	CASSFQGGSPLHF
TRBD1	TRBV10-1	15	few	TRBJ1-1	TGCGCCAGCAGTTCCGGGACAGGAATGAACACTGAAGCTTTCTTT	CASSSGTGMNTEAFF
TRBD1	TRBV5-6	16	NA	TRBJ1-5	TGTGCCAGCAGCTTGGGGGGGACAGGGGAGGATCAGCCCCAGCATTTT	CASSLGGTGEDQPQHF
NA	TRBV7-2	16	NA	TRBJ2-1	TGTGCCAGCAGCTCCTCCGCGGGGGCCTACTACAATGAGCAGTTCTTC	CASSSSAGAYYNEQFF
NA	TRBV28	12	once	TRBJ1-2	TGTGCCAGCCGCTCAGGGGTCTATGGCTACACCTTC	CASRSGVYGYTF
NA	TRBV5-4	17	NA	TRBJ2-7	TGTGCCACCCACCTCCTGGCCCCGGGGTTCCCCTCCTACGAGCAGTACTTC	CATHLLAPGFPSYEQYF
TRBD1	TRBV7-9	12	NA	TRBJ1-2	TGTGCCAGCAGCGCCGGACAGGGGTTGGGGACCTTC	CASSAGQGLGTF
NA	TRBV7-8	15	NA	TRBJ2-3	TGTGCCAGCAGCTGGACAGGGAGGGGGACAGATACGCAGTATTTT	CASSWTGRGTDTQYF
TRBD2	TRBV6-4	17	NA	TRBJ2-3	TGTGCCAGCAGTGCCACTGCCGGTAGCGGGGGGGCAGATACGCAGTATTTT	CASSATAGSGGADTQYF
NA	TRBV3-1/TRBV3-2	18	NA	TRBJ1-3	TGTGCCAGCAGCCATCGGGGACCCAGGAGGGCGTCTGGAAACACCATATATTTT	CASSHRGPRRASGNTIYF
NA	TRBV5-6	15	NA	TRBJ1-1	TGTGCCAGCAGCAAAAATGCCGGGACAACTTTTGTGGCTTTCTTT	CASSKNAGTTFVAFF
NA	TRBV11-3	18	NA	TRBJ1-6	TGTGCCAGCAGCTTAGTCCCAACAGGGACCGCTTCAAATTCACCCCTCCACTTT	CASSLVPTGTASNSPLHF
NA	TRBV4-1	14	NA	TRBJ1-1	TGCGCCAGCAGCCAAGATCATGGAGGGGCTGAAGCTTTCTTT	CASSQDHGGAEAFF
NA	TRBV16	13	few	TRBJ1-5	TGTGCCAGCAGCCAATTAAGCAATCAGCCCCAGCATTTT	CASSQLSNQPQHF
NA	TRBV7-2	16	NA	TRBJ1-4	TGTGCCAGCAGCCAAAGGGGTGGGAAAACTAATGAAAAACTGTTTTTT	CASSQRGGKTNEKLFF
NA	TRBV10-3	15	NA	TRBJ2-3	TGTGCCATCAATCCGGAGGGCCTAGACACAGATACGCAGTATTTT	CAINPEGLDTDTQYF
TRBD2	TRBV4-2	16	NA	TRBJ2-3	TGTGCCAGCAGCCAAGTCGGTAGCGGGGGGGCAGATACGCAGTATTTT	CASSQVGSGGADTQYF
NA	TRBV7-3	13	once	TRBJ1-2	TGTGCCAGCAGCTTCTCTACTGGTGATGGCTACACCTTC	CASSFSTGDGYTF
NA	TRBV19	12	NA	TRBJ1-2	TGTGCCAGTAGTACAGGGATGGGAGGCTACACCTTC	CASSTGMGGYTF
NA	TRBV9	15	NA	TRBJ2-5	TGTGCCAGCAGCGTAGGCGGGACGGTTAAAGAGACCCAGTACTTC	CASSVGGTVKETQYF